This TCR beta chain was recovered during a study of vaccination and CD4 T cells after COVID-19. The Oncomine TCR Beta short-read assay was applied to DNA of cultured CD4+ T cells. TCRdb reprocessed the PCR reads with MiXCR, giving one entry per CDR3 protein. Altogether some 23,000 distinct CDR3 sequences are present, 28% being singletons, with the ten largest covering 7.1%. Time point of the sample: late sampling 161 to 241 days after vaccination in three convalescent patients. Treatment described: roughly ten-day PBMC culture with coronavirus spike peptide pools or control peptides (ViraFEST assay). There were positive PCR dates ranging from March to December 2020, all predating US Alpha, Beta and Delta variants. Each well held roughly 2 million PBMCs in IL-2 (around 9.7 IU/ml) medium with approximately 10 ug/ml peptide pools. About this clonotype: Its antigen is currently unknown.

This clonotype was sampled from a human donor who had recovered from COVID-19. The specimen was CD4+ T cells from blood, cultured in vitro, collected about 7 months after SARS-CoV-2 vaccination.

As DNA, the CDR3 is TGTGCCAGCAGTGCCGCGGGACTAGCGGGAACCACAAGGAAGACCCAGTACTTC. It encodes CASSAAGLAGTTRKTQYF. The V call is TRBV6-1, the J call TRBJ2-5, with 13 bases aligning to TRBD2. Losses at the gene ends were 4 bases for V and 6 bases for J; bases not matched to a gene: 14. This CDR3 is 18 amino acids long. CDR1 and CDR2 (germline): MNHNS, SASEGT.